Detailed here is one T cell receptor (beta chain). The table came from immunoSEQ multiplex PCR; TCRdb's copy has only in-frame clones and leaves some out. Seen here are about 1 million clones, about 74% observed once, and the top ten hold roughly 1.5%. This entry comes from a study of shared clonotypes between healthy human individuals. Sequenced material: memory CD4+ T cells sorted from blood. Subset in this sample: CD45RA-negative fraction. This TCR derives from a young man in good health.

CDR3 loop: CATSRDGGAHADTQYF. For the CDR3, the DNA is TGTGCCACCAGCAGAGATGGGGGGGCGCACGCAGATACGCAGTATTTT. The genes are TRBV15 and TRBJ2-3; possible D gene TRBD2, 7 bases. Germline V gives CDR1 LNHNV, CDR2 YYDKDF (reference sequence). CDR3 size: 16 residues. V dropped 0 bases and J dropped 4 bases, with 14 bases sitting between them.